The table lists the clone carrying this T cell receptor (beta chain) with a few counts. Its specificity is unknown. This record comes from a study of T cell repertoires in cytomegalovirus infection. At the level of the study: It was the public TCR beta signatures that indicated both CMV infection and matching HLA type.

A single record per CDR3 protein comes from TCRdb applying MiXCR to the reads. The sample lists fewer than 550,000 distinct CDR3 sequences; roughly 31% were seen once. Study-level results: The cumulative frequency of public TCR beta families distinguished individuals who carried CMV together with the relevant HLA. Within the response measured ex vivo, HLA-C-restricted CMV-specific TCR beta clonotypes were dominant.

The sample consisted of PBMCs. The sequence was obtained from a human donor in good health (CMV status not recorded). Some clones in this sample may be carry-over from other donors' samples.

The CDR3 coding sequence is TGTGCCAGCAGTTTCGGTCTGGGACAGGGGGATCAGCCCCAGCATTTT. The encoded protein is CASSFGLGQGDQPQHF. The chain links TRBV12-3 or TRBV12-4 to TRBJ1-5, with 11 nucleotides matching TRBD1. The J segment lost 5 bases and the V segment lost 3 bases, leaving 6 bases of the junction unmatched. The CDR3 has 16 amino acids.